This TCR beta chain was obtained from a study of blood T cell repertoires in COVID-19. At the level of the study: Material from acute and convalescent COVID-19 was sourced from the United States, Italy and Spain. The cDNA or gDNA used as material had been derived from T cells, B-cell-depleted T cells, or PBMCs.

Per the study methods: Reference gene primer amplification yielded estimated nucleated cell counts. TCRdb's copy holds only in-frame clones and misses some; the assay was immunoSEQ multiplex PCR. V and J calls plus clone size are reproduced from that table; the DNA served to infer D and trimming. The sample carries 250,000 to 300,000 clones, 81% recorded once. This clone was seen just once. Unmatched junction bases numbered 3, after V lost 0 bases and J lost 2 bases. The CDR3 has 15 residues. Germline V gene data show CDR1 as SGHRS and CDR2 as YFSETQ. This clonotype was sampled from a woman aged 60-75 years with active or convalescent COVID-19. Sequencing was carried out using peripheral blood. This chain connects TRBV5-1 to TRBJ2-5; TRBD1 matches at 8 bases. In nucleotides, the CDR3 is TGCGCCAGCAGCTTGGTCAGGGGGCGACAAGAGACCCAGTACTTC. Translated: CASSLVRGRQETQYF.